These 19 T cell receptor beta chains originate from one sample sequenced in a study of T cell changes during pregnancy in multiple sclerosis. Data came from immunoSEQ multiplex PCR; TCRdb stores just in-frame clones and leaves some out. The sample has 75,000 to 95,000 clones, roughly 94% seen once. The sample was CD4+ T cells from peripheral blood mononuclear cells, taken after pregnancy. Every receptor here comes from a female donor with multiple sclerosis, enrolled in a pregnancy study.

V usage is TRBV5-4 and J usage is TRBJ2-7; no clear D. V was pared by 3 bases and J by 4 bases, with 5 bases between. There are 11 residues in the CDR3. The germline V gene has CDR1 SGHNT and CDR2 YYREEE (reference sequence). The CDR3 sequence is CASSSNYEQYF. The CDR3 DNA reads TGTGCCAGCAGCTCAAATTACGAGCAGTACTTC. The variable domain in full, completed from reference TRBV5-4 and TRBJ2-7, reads ETGVTQSPTHLIKTRGQQVTLRCSSQSGHNTVSWYQQALGQGPQFIFQYYREEENGRGNFPPRFSGLQFPNYSSELNVNALELDDSALYLCASSSNYEQYFGPGTRLTVT.

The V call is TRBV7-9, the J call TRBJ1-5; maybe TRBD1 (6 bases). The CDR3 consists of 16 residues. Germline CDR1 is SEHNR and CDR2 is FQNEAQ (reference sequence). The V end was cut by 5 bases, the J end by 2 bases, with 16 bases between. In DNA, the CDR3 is TGTGCCAGCAGCCAGACGACAGGCGTGGGCAATCAGCCCCAGCATTTT. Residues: CASSQTTGVGNQPQHF. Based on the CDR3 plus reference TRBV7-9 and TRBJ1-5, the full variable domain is DTGVSQNPRHKITKRGQNVTFRCDPISEHNRLYWYRQTLGQGPEFLTYFQNEAQLEKSRLLSDRFSAERPKGSFSTLEIQRTEQGDSAMYLCASSQTTGVGNQPQHFGDGTRLSIL.

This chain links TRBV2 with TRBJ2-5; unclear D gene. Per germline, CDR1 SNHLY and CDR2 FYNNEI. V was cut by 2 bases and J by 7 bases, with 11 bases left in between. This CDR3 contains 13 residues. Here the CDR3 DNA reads TGTGCCAGCAGTGAAACAGCTCAGGTGACCCAGTACTTC. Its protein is CASSETAQVTQYF. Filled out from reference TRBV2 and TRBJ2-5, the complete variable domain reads EPEVTQTPSHQVTQMGQEVILRCVPISNHLYFYWYRQILGQKVEFLVSFYNNEISEKSEIFDDQFSVERPDGSNFTLKIRSTKLEDSAMYFCASSETAQVTQYFGPGTRLLVL.

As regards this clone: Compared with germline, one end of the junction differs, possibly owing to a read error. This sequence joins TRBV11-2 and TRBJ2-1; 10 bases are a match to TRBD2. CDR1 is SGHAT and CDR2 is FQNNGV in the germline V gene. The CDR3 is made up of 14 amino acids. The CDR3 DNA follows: TGTGCCAGCAGATTAGCGGGAGGCCCCAATGAGCAGTTCTTC. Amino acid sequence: CASRLAGGPNEQFF.

The CDR3 protein is CASSSGQGNYGYTF. Written as DNA, the CDR3 is TGTGCCAGCAGCTCGGGACAGGGGAACTATGGCTACACCTTC. This chain links TRBV5-4 with TRBJ1-2, with 10 bases fitting TRBD1. There are 14 residues in the CDR3. Germline assignment: CDR1 SGHNT and CDR2 YYREEE (reference sequence). The V gene end was trimmed by 3 bases and the J gene end by 2 bases; junction bases not matched to a gene: 1.

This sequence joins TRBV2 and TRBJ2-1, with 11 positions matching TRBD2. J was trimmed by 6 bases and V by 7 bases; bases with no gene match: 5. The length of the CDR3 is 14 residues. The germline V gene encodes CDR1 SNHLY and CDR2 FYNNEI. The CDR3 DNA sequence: TGTGCCAGCAAGGGACTAGCGGCTCTCAATGAGCAGTTCTTC. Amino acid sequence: CASKGLAALNEQFF.

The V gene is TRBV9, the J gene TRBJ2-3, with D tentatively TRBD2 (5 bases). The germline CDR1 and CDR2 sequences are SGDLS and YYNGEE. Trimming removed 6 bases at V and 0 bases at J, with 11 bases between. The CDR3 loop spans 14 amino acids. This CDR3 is CASNKRPSTDTQYF. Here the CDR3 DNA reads TGTGCCAGCAATAAGCGGCCAAGCACAGATACGCAGTATTTT. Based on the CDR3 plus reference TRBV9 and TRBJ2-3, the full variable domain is DSGVTQTPKHLITATGQRVTLRCSPRSGDLSVYWYQQSLDQGLQFLIQYYNGEERAKGNILERFSAQQFPDLHSELNLSSLELGDSALYFCASNKRPSTDTQYFGPGTRLTVL.

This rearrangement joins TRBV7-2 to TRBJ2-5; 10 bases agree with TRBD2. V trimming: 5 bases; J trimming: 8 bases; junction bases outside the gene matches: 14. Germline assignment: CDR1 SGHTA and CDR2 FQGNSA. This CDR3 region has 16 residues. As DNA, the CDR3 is TGTGCCAGCAGCCCCAGGACTAGCGGAGGGGGGGTCACCCAGTACTTC. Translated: CASSPRTSGGGVTQYF.

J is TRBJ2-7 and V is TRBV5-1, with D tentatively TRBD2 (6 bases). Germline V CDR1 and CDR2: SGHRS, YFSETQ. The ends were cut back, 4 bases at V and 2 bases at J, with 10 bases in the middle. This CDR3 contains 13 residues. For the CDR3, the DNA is TGCGCCAGCAGCCGGGCGGGGACCTACGAGCAGTACTTC. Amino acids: CASSRAGTYEQYF. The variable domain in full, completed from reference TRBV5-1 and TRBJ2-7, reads KAGVTQTPRYLIKTRGQQVTLSCSPISGHRSVSWYQQTPGQGLQFLFEYFSETQRNKGNFPGRFSGRQFSNSRSEMNVSTLELGDSALYLCASSRAGTYEQYFGPGTRLTVT.

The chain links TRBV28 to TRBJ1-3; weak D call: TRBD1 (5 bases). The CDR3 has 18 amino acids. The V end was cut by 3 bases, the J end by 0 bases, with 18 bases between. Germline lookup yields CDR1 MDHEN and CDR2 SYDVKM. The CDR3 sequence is CASSFTLTGPVSGNTIYF. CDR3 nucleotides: TGTGCCAGCAGTTTCACTCTAACAGGCCCTGTCTCTGGAAACACCATATATTTT.

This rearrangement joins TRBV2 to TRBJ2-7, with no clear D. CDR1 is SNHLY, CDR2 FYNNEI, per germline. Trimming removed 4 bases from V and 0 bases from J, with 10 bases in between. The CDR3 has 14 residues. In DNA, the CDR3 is TGTGCCAGCAGTGTGATGCGGCGCTCCTACGAGCAGTACTTC. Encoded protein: CASSVMRRSYEQYF.

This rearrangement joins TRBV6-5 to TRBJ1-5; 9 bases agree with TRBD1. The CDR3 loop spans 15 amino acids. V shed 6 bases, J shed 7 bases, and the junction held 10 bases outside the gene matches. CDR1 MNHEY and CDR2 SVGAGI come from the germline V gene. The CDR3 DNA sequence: TGTGCCAGCAGGCAGGGACAGGGAAGTAACCAGCCCCAGCATTTT. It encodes CASRQGQGSNQPQHF.

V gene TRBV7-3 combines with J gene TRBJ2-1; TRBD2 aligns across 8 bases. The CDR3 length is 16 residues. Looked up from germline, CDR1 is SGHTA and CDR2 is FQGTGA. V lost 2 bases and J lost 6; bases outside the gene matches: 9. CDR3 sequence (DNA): TGTGCCAGCAGCTTAGCCGGTAGCGGGGATTTCAATGAGCAGTTCTTC. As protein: CASSLAGSGDFNEQFF.

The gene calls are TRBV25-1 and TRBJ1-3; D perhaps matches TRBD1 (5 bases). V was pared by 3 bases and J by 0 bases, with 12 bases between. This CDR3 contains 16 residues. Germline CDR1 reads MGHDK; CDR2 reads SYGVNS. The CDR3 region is CASSDPGANSGNTIYF. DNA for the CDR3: TGTGCCAGCAGTGACCCTGGGGCGAACTCTGGAAACACCATATATTTT.

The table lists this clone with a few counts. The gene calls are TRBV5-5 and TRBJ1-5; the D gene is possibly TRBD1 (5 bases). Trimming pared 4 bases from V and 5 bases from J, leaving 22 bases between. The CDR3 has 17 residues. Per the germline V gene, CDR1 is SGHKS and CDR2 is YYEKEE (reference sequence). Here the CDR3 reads CASSLGWLGRGDQPQHF. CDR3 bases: TGTGCCAGCAGCCTTGGGTGGTTAGGTAGGGGTGATCAGCCCCAGCATTTT.

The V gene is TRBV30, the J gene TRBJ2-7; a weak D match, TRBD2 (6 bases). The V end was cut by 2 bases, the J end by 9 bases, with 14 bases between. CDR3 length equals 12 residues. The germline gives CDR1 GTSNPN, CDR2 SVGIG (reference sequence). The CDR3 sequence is CAWSRGTLGQYF. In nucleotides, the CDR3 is TGTGCCTGGAGTAGAGGGACTCTGGGGCAGTACTTC.

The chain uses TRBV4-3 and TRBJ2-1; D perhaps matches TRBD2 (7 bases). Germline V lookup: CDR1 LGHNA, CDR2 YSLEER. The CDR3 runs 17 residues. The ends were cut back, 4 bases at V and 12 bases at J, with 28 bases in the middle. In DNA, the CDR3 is TGCGCCAGCAGCCCACGGGGGGCAAGGGTAGCGGTCGGGGGGCAGTTCTTC. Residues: CASSPRGARVAVGGQFF.

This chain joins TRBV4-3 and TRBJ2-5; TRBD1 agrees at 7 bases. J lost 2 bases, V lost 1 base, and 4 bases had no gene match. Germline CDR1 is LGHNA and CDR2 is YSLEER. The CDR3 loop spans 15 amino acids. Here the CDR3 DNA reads TGCGCCAGCAGCCAAGCCTGGGACAGACAAGAGACCCAGTACTTC. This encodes CASSQAWDRQETQYF.

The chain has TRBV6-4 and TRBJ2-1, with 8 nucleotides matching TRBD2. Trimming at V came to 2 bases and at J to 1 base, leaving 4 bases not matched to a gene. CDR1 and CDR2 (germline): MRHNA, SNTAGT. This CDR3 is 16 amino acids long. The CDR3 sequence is CASSDEAGGSYNEQFF. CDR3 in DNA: TGTGCCAGCAGTGACGAGGCGGGAGGTTCCTACAATGAGCAGTTCTTC.